One sample yielded the 25 T cell receptor beta chains listed below, sequenced in a study of T cell repertoires in cytomegalovirus infection. One entry per CDR3 protein results from TCRdb running MiXCR on the reads. Among fewer than 950,000 distinct CDR3 sequences listed, roughly 33% were seen once. The antigens for these receptors are not known. The specimen was cultured CD8+ T cells from PBMCs, collected from culture after CMV antigen stimulation. The receptors stem from a human donor in good health (CMV status not recorded). Some clones in this sample may be carry-over from other donors' samples.

The V gene is TRBV7-9, the J gene TRBJ1-2; the match to TRBD1 covers 9 bases. Germline V lookup: CDR1 SEHNR, CDR2 FQNEAQ (reference sequence). The trim removed 1 base at V and 2 bases at J, leaving 5 bases unmatched. CDR3 length: 16 amino acids. The CDR3 loop is CASSLGDREGNYGYTF. CDR3 sequence (DNA): TGTGCCAGCAGCTTAGGGGACAGGGAGGGGAACTATGGCTACACCTTC.

This chain uses TRBV6-2 or TRBV6-3 with TRBJ1-4, with D uncertain. Between the trimmed V and J ends, which lost 5 bases and 0 bases, there was a span of 16 bases. CDR1 and CDR2 from the germline V gene are MNHEY and SVGEGT. The CDR3 is 17 residues long. In nucleotides, the CDR3 is TGTGCCAGCAGTGAATTGGGATGGCAAGCAACTAATGAAAAACTGTTTTTT. Translated: CASSELGWQATNEKLFF.

The chain uses TRBV7-2 and TRBJ2-3; D not resolved. Germline assignment: CDR1 SGHTA and CDR2 FQGNSA. Trimming stripped 3 bases from V and 5 bases from J, with 15 bases between. The CDR3 is 15 amino acids. CDR3 in DNA: TGTGCCAGCAGCTTGATACAGAGCCATGGAGATACGCAGTATTTT. Translating it yields CASSLIQSHGDTQYF.

The chain couples TRBV2 to TRBJ2-2; D gene ambiguous. In germline, CDR1 is SNHLY, CDR2 FYNNEI. V was pared by 6 bases and J by 3 bases, with 5 bases between. The CDR3 has 12 amino acids. The CDR3 reads CASSDDTGELFF. As DNA, the CDR3 is TGTGCCAGCAGCGACGACACCGGGGAGCTGTTTTTT.

This clonotype has only one observation. At one of its ends the junction is not consistent with the germline gene, which may arise from a read error. This chain links TRBV6-1 with TRBJ2-1, with D possibly matching TRBD1 (6 bases). This CDR3 comprises 15 residues. In germline, CDR1 is MNHNS, CDR2 SASEGT. Here the CDR3 DNA reads TGTCCCAGCAGGCCCGACAGGTACGCCTACAATGAGCAGTTCTTC. Translation gives CPSRPDRYAYNEQFF.

In this sample, this clonotype turned up many times. The genes are TRBV4-3 and TRBJ1-6; no clear D gene. Germline CDR1 reads LGHNA; CDR2 reads YSLEER. This CDR3 is built from 15 residues. V was shortened by 0 bases and J by 5 bases, with 8 bases between the two germline ends. The CDR3 DNA follows: TGCGCCAGCAGCCAAGAGCGGAGCCATAATTCACCCCTCCACTTT. Its protein is CASSQERSHNSPLHF.

This clonotype was seen more than once but under ten times. This sequence joins TRBV4-1 and TRBJ1-3; weak D call: TRBD1 (6 bases). The germline CDR1 and CDR2 sequences are MGHRA and YSYEKL. V shed 0 bases and J shed 3 bases, with 9 bases lying between them. CDR3 length: 15 residues. CDR3: CASSQDRGFGNTIYF. The CDR3 DNA sequence: TGCGCCAGCAGCCAAGATAGGGGGTTTGGAAACACCATATATTTT.

This chain joins TRBV4-1 and TRBJ2-1; 13 nucleotides align to TRBD2. V was clipped by 5 bases and J by 2 bases; unmatched bases: 6. Per the germline V gene, CDR1 is MGHRA and CDR2 is YSYEKL. This CDR3 is 17 amino acids long. The CDR3 coding sequence is TGCGCCAGCAGCACCACTAGCGGGGGGGCCGCCTACAATGAGCAGTTCTTC. Translating it yields CASSTTSGGAAYNEQFF.

CDR3: CASSVPASGVGSYNEQFF. The CDR3 coding sequence is TGTGCCAGCAGCGTCCCCGCTAGCGGGGTGGGGTCCTACAATGAGCAGTTCTTC. The gene calls are TRBV9 and TRBJ2-1, with 9 positions matching TRBD2. J was trimmed by 1 base and V by 2 bases; bases with no gene match: 10. From germline, CDR1 is SGDLS and CDR2 YYNGEE. This CDR3 has 18 amino acids.

This clonotype was observed a few times. This sequence joins TRBV12-3 or TRBV12-4 and TRBJ1-5; D is undetermined. Trimming stripped 1 base from V and 0 bases from J, with 13 bases between. The CDR3 consists of 17 residues. This CDR3 is CASSLGLGIYSNQPQHF. CDR3 sequence (DNA): TGTGCCAGCAGTTTAGGTTTAGGGATTTATAGCAATCAGCCCCAGCATTTT.

In this sample, this clonotype turned up a few times. The chain has TRBV12-3 or TRBV12-4 and TRBJ2-7; D gene unclear. The CDR3 is made up of 13 amino acids. V lost 3 bases and J lost 6, with 12 bases in between. For the CDR3, the DNA is TGTGCCAGCAGTTTTGCCACCCCCGCCGAGCAGTACTTC. Its protein is CASSFATPAEQYF.

This chain connects TRBV28 to TRBJ1-1; 7 bases are shared with TRBD1. Germline V gene data show CDR1 as MDHEN and CDR2 as SYDVKM. J gave up 3 bases and V 9 bases, and 22 bases lay outside the gene matches. This CDR3 is 18 amino acids long. Here the CDR3 DNA reads TGTGCCAGTCTAGGCCCCTCCCTGGGACAGACTCTGGACACTGAAGCTTTCTTT. This sequence encodes CASLGPSLGQTLDTEAFF.

This rearrangement joins TRBV7-6 to TRBJ2-5; D may be TRBD1 or TRBD2 (5 bases each). This CDR3 comprises 14 residues. Germline V lookup: CDR1 SGHVS, CDR2 FNYEAQ. Trimming cost V 4 bases and J 5 bases, with 14 bases left between them. Here the CDR3 reads CASSSLGERETQYF. CDR3 nucleotide sequence: TGTGCCAGCAGCTCCCTGGGGGAACGGGAGACCCAGTACTTC.

This rearrangement joins TRBV27 to TRBJ2-6; no clear D gene. The V end lost 3 bases, the J end lost 5 bases, and 17 bases lay between the germline ends. The CDR3 runs 17 residues. The germline gives CDR1 MNHEY, CDR2 SMNVEV (reference sequence). CDR3 DNA sequence: TGTGCCAGCAGTTTGGATGTAACGCTATTATGGGCCAACGTCCTGACTTTC. Amino acid sequence: CASSLDVTLLWANVLTF.

The V call is TRBV12-3 or TRBV12-4, the J call TRBJ1-2; D is unresolved. V was pared by 6 bases and J by 4 bases, with 15 bases between. The CDR3 is made up of 14 amino acids. CDR3 in amino acids: CASSSGLGRYGYTF. CDR3 bases: TGTGCCAGCAGCTCCGGACTTGGACGCTATGGCTACACCTTC.

This clonotype was counted between two and nine times. The chain recombines TRBV7-9 with TRBJ1-5; 7 nucleotides agree with TRBD1. This CDR3 is 17 amino acids long. Germline CDR1 is SEHNR and CDR2 is FQNEAQ (reference sequence). The V segment lost 1 base and the J segment 1 base; nucleotides outside the gene matches: 7. CDR3 nucleotide sequence: TGTGCCAGCAGCTTAGGGGACAGACTACGAAGCAATCAGCCCCAGCATTTT. Protein product: CASSLGDRLRSNQPQHF. The full variable domain, completed using reference TRBV7-9 and TRBJ1-5, is DTGVSQNPRHKITKRGQNVTFRCDPISEHNRLYWYRQTLGQGPEFLTYFQNEAQLEKSRLLSDRFSAERPKGSFSTLEIQRTEQGDSAMYLCASSLGDRLRSNQPQHFGDGTRLSIL.

The sample holds a few counts of this clonotype. The chain has TRBV20-1 and TRBJ2-5; 7 bases line up with TRBD1. The length of the CDR3 is 15 residues. After removal of 1 base from V and 1 base from J, the junction contained 6 bases not matched to a gene. From germline, CDR1 is DFQATT and CDR2 SNEGSKA (reference sequence). Written as DNA, the CDR3 is TGCAGTGCTAGAGGCCTGGGACAGATCCAAGAGACCCAGTACTTC. It is translated as CSARGLGQIQETQYF.

The V call is TRBV14, the J call TRBJ1-4; possibly TRBD1 for D (5 bases). The CDR3 totals 15 residues. Trimming pared 3 bases from V and 7 bases from J, leaving 15 bases between. Germline V gene lookup returns CDR1 SGHDN and CDR2 FVKESK. CDR3 coding DNA: TGTGCCAGCAGCCACCAGACAGCGGCCCGTGAAAAACTGTTTTTT. Its translation: CASSHQTAAREKLFF.

The chain employs TRBV7-4 and TRBJ1-6, with no clear D. Trimming took 4 bases from V and 5 from J, leaving 12 bases between them. Germline CDR1 and CDR2: SGHVT and SQSDAQ. There are 15 residues in the CDR3. CDR3 protein: CASSWVIRDNSPLHF. The CDR3, as DNA: TGTGCCAGCAGCTGGGTCATACGAGATAATTCACCCCTCCACTTT.

V usage is TRBV7-9 and J usage is TRBJ2-5; 8 bases match TRBD2. V shed 5 bases and J 0 bases; nucleotides not matched to a gene: 8. Germline V CDR1 and CDR2: SEHNR, FQNEAQ (reference sequence). The CDR3 is 16 residues long. The DNA of the CDR3 is TGTGCCAGCAGCCCCCCGAGGCGGGGGGACCAAGAGACCCAGTACTTC. It specifies CASSPPRRGDQETQYF. Full variable domain (outside the CDR3, taken from reference TRBV7-9 and TRBJ2-5): DTGVSQNPRHKITKRGQNVTFRCDPISEHNRLYWYRQTLGQGPEFLTYFQNEAQLEKSRLLSDRFSAERPKGSFSTLEIQRTEQGDSAMYLCASSPPRRGDQETQYFGPGTRLLVL.

This clonotype came up a few times. The genes are TRBV12-5 and TRBJ1-2, with D possibly matching TRBD1 (5 bases). The germline gives CDR1 LGHNT, CDR2 FRNRAP. This CDR3 contains 13 residues. V was pared by 2 bases and J by 5 bases, with 9 bases between. In DNA, the CDR3 is TGTGCTAGTGGTTTGAAGACAGCTTATGGCTACACCTTC. It codes for CASGLKTAYGYTF.

The chain is built from TRBV6-1 and TRBJ2-7; 8 nucleotides agree with TRBD1. The V and J ends lost 7 bases and 0 bases, in that order; junction bases with no gene match: 11. CDR3 length: 16 amino acids. Germline CDR1 and CDR2: MNHNS and SASEGT. Here the CDR3 reads CASIRTRTGNSYEQYF. CDR3 nucleotide sequence: TGTGCCAGCATCCGCACCAGGACAGGGAACTCCTACGAGCAGTACTTC.

This clonotype was detected ten times or more. The J gene is TRBJ1-1, the V gene TRBV7-6; D gene uncertain. CDR1 is SGHVS, CDR2 FNYEAQ, per germline. This CDR3 spans 15 amino acids. V dropped 5 bases and J dropped 0 bases, with 13 bases sitting between them. The CDR3 sequence is CASSRKIGVNTEAFF. The CDR3 coding sequence is TGTGCCAGCAGCCGGAAAATCGGGGTGAACACTGAAGCTTTCTTT.

Only a few counts were recorded for this clonotype. The chain recombines TRBV2 with TRBJ1-2, with D unresolved. The germline V gene encodes CDR1 SNHLY and CDR2 FYNNEI. V gave up 10 bases and J gave up 0 bases, with 9 bases separating them. This CDR3 has 12 amino acids. CDR3 amino acids: CATYAPNYGYTF. CDR3 bases: TGTGCCACCTACGCCCCTAACTATGGCTACACCTTC.

This clonotype was seen a handful of times. The chain joins TRBV7-9 to TRBJ2-1; 13 bases match TRBD2. There are 20 residues in the CDR3. V was clipped by 5 bases and J by 0 bases; unmatched bases: 13. From germline, CDR1 is SEHNR and CDR2 FQNEAQ (reference sequence). CDR3 DNA: TGTGCCAGCAGCCCAGTCCCCGGGACTAGCGGGACGAGCTCCTACAATGAGCAGTTCTTC. The encoded protein is CASSPVPGTSGTSSYNEQFF. Full variable domain (remainder filled in from reference TRBV7-9 and TRBJ2-1): DTGVSQNPRHKITKRGQNVTFRCDPISEHNRLYWYRQTLGQGPEFLTYFQNEAQLEKSRLLSDRFSAERPKGSFSTLEIQRTEQGDSAMYLCASSPVPGTSGTSSYNEQFFGPGTRLTVL.